The 13 T cell receptor beta chains reported below all come from one sample, sequenced in a study of long-term antiretroviral therapy in people with HIV. The assay, immunoSEQ v3.0, was run at survey level. The protocol was immunoSEQ multiplex PCR, while the TCRdb copy is restricted to in-frame clones and leaves out a portion. The repertoire holds around 19,000 clones, with around 80% as singletons. The source material was unsorted PBMCs, sampled 2.9 years after starting antiretroviral therapy. These receptors all stem from a woman in her twenties or thirties with HIV.

The gene calls are TRBV7-6 and TRBJ1-1; the D is unclear. CDR3 size: 17 residues. The V gene lost 0 bases and the J gene lost 0 bases, with 14 bases spanning the gap. Germline V gene sequence: CDR1 SGHVS, CDR2 FNYEAQ. CDR3 sequence reads: CASSLAGRNNMNTEAFF. CDR3 in DNA: TGTGCCAGCAGCTTAGCGGGCAGGAACAACATGAACACTGAAGCTTTCTTT.

The CDR3 reads CASSFDRVGYGYTF. The DNA for the CDR3 is TGTGCCAGCAGTTTCGACAGGGTTGGCTATGGCTACACCTTC. The chain links TRBV27 to TRBJ1-2, with TRBD1 matching over 7 bases. The length of the CDR3 is 14 residues. Germline V gene data show CDR1 as MNHEY and CDR2 as SMNVEV (reference sequence). V dropped 3 bases and J dropped 4; count of bases not matched to a gene: 5.

The chain carries TRBV19 and TRBJ1-2; no clear D. There are 15 residues in the CDR3. V lost 5 bases and J 2 bases, leaving 15 bases between the germline ends. The germline V gene encodes CDR1 LNHDA and CDR2 SQIVND (reference sequence). This CDR3 is CASSGNSVGNYGYTF. In DNA, the CDR3 is TGTGCCAGTAGTGGAAACAGCGTTGGGAACTATGGCTACACCTTC.

For the CDR3, the DNA is TGTGCCAGCAGCGCAGCCGGACGTGGCTACACCTTC. Residues: CASSAAGRGYTF. The V gene is TRBV5-4, the J gene TRBJ1-2; D is ambiguous. Trimming removed 4 bases at V and 7 bases at J, with 11 bases between. This CDR3 has 12 residues. The V gene's germline CDR1 is SGHNT and CDR2 YYREEE (reference sequence).

J is TRBJ2-3 and V is TRBV5-1; D possibly corresponds to TRBD2 (5 bases). CDR3 length: 15 residues. V was clipped by 7 bases and J by 0 bases, with 15 bases between them. Germline values: CDR1 SGHRS, CDR2 YFSETQ. The chain's CDR3 is CASLKGAYSTDTQYF. The CDR3 nucleotides are TGCGCCAGCCTTAAGGGAGCGTACAGCACAGATACGCAGTATTTT.

V gene TRBV5-1 combines with J gene TRBJ2-1; no clear D. The germline V and J ends were trimmed by 5 bases and 0 bases, with 12 bases remaining between them. Germline V gene data show CDR1 as SGHRS and CDR2 as YFSETQ. This CDR3 spans 15 amino acids. CDR3 sequence: CASRDGSSSYNEQFF. The CDR3 DNA sequence: TGCGCCAGCAGAGACGGCTCGAGCTCCTACAATGAGCAGTTCTTC.

This chain connects TRBV5-6 to TRBJ1-5; TRBD1 might be the D (5 bases). Between the trimmed V and J ends, which lost 2 bases and 0 bases, there was a span of 12 bases. This CDR3 contains 16 residues. Germline V gives CDR1 SGHDT, CDR2 YYEEEE. CDR3 sequence (DNA): TGTGCCAGCAGCTTCGCGGGGCTCTATAGCAATCAGCCCCAGCATTTT. Its protein is CASSFAGLYSNQPQHF.

This rearrangement joins TRBV11-2 to TRBJ2-1; TRBD1 agrees at 9 bases. V trimming: 5 bases; J trimming: 3 bases; junction bases outside the gene matches: 8. The CDR3 covers 16 residues. Per germline, CDR1 SGHAT and CDR2 FQNNGV. CDR3 sequence (DNA): TGTGCCAGCAGCCGACCTCCGGGACAGGGCTACAATGAGCAGTTCTTC. It is translated as CASSRPPGQGYNEQFF.

In nucleotides, the CDR3 is TGTGCCAGCAGCCTCGCGAAGGGACAGGGGTGGGAGCAGTACGTC. Translation: CASSLAKGQGWEQYV. The rearrangement links TRBV5-6 to TRBJ2-7; 10 bases agree with TRBD1. Unmatched junction bases numbered 11, after V lost 4 bases and J lost 7 bases. Germline V gives CDR1 SGHDT, CDR2 YYEEEE. CDR3 length: 15 amino acids.

This chain connects TRBV7-9 to TRBJ2-1; 12 nucleotides align to TRBD1. Germline-derived CDR1 and CDR2 are SEHNR and FQNEAQ (reference sequence). The CDR3 sequence is 17 residues long. J gave up 4 bases and V 5 bases, and 9 bases lay outside the gene matches. The CDR3 DNA reads TGTGCCAGCAGCCTATACCGGGGACAGGGGGCTTACAATGAGCAGTTCTTC. It is translated as CASSLYRGQGAYNEQFF. The full variable domain, rest sourced from reference TRBV7-9 and TRBJ2-1, is DTGVSQNPRHKITKRGQNVTFRCDPISEHNRLYWYRQTLGQGPEFLTYFQNEAQLEKSRLLSDRFSAERPKGSFSTLEIQRTEQGDSAMYLCASSLYRGQGAYNEQFFGPGTRLTVL.

The chain carries TRBV28 and TRBJ1-1; D is ambiguous. CDR1 is MDHEN, CDR2 SYDVKM, per germline. Between the trimmed V and J ends, which lost 8 bases and 0 bases, there was a span of 4 bases. There are 11 residues in the CDR3. The CDR3 bases are TGTGCCAGCGTCATGAACACTGAAGCTTTCTTT. Translating gives CASVMNTEAFF.

The V gene is TRBV29-1, the J gene TRBJ2-1; 11 nucleotides agree with TRBD2. The CDR3 totals 14 residues. Germline CDR1 and CDR2: SQVTM and ANQGSEA. The J segment lost 7 bases and the V segment lost 2 bases, leaving 4 bases of the junction unmatched. DNA for the CDR3: TGCAGCGTTGAAAGAGTAGCGGGGGGGAATGAGCAGTTCTTC. Translating gives CSVERVAGGNEQFF.

The chain couples TRBV11-2 to TRBJ2-5; 8 bases align to TRBD1. Germline CDR1 SGHAT, CDR2 FQNNGV. With V trimmed by 3 bases and J by 1 base, 7 bases remained unmatched. This CDR3 has 16 residues. The CDR3 protein is CASSFGVQGAQETQYF. CDR3 DNA: TGTGCCAGCAGCTTTGGGGTGCAGGGGGCCCAAGAGACCCAGTACTTC.